The sequence of this TCR beta chain was determined in a study of post-analysis software for immune sequencing data (dated by TCRdb to between 2014 and 2017). Concerning the study at large: Relapsing-remitting, secondary progressive and progressive-relapsing multiple sclerosis were recorded as disease courses, and subtype annotation was lacking for some patients. The patient repertoires were compared against approximately eleven previously published healthy control repertoires obtained from donors aged roughly 6 to 28 years. A subset of samples was prepared in parallel using single-end sample barcoding, then pooled and co-amplified after Illumina adapter ligation. Findings and caveats that apply to the study as a whole: Direct clustering with F measure revealed strong co-clustering of samples prepared in the same batch, which led to a batch-effect correction. The control group was slightly older than the multiple sclerosis patient group. Significantly lower normalized Chao1 diversity was found in multiple sclerosis patients than in controls, suggesting substantial peripheral T-cell clonal expansion. Significantly higher frequencies in patients than in controls were found for roughly 5 TRBV segments, including TRBV5-6, TRBV5-1 and TRBV20-1.

To demonstrate the VDJtools post-analysis software, the study profiled TCR beta repertoires from the peripheral blood of 13 young patients with multiple sclerosis. The multiple sclerosis patients were children and adolescents ranging in age from about 6 to 16 years. Reading the germline V gene gives CDR1 SGHRS and CDR2 YFSETQ. Trimmed from V: 3 bases; trimmed from J: 5 bases; junction bases lacking a gene match: 2. The cysteine opens and the phenylalanine closes a CDR3 of 14 amino acids. Only CDR3 DNA is held: 42 bases, read in frame from base 1. As for this clonotype: What this receptor recognizes is not known. No much larger clonotype is one base removed from it; base qualities were not supplied.

Library preparation was by PCR. For sequencing, an Illumina HiSeq 2500 was employed. Unique molecular identifiers were incorporated into TCR beta cDNA libraries to reduce PCR and sequencing biases. Approximately 500,000 cDNA molecules were obtained per 1 to 10 million input T cells, so each molecule approximated one T cell. Patient libraries were prepared and sequenced with the same protocol used for the earlier healthy control dataset. Samples belonging to the same batch were prepared together, multiplexed and sequenced on a shared HiSeq lane. The original pipeline was this. MIGEC handled the raw barcoded reads, throwing out single-read molecular identifier groups before consensus assembly and CDR3 extraction. VDJtools was used for post-analysis of the clonotype tables, with diversity normalized by down-sampling every dataset to the smallest sample size. To correct batch-related cross-sample contamination, repertoire overlap clustering matched CDR3 amino acid sequences but not nucleotide sequences. Using fastp trimming at Q25 and MiXCR clonotype assembly, TCRdb reanalyzed the public sequencing data and kept in-frame beta chains. When rows share a CDR3 protein, they turn into one entry using the most common DNA and genes. TCRdb, not the authors, supplied the V and J calls. The sample yields hundreds of thousands of distinct CDR3 sequences; around a third were counted once. Of the sample, roughly 12% is held by the ten largest clones.

Specimen: blood. The chain was built from TRBV5-1 and TRBJ2-1; a stretch of 10 junction bases matches TRBD1. This receptor was taken from a girl under 18 with multiple sclerosis. In nucleotides, the sequence is TGCGCCAGCAGCTCCGGGACAGGGGACAATGAGCAGTTCTTC. Its amino acids are CASSSGTGDNEQFF.